The sample holds a few counts of the clone carrying this T cell receptor beta chain. The antigen is unknown. Its ends do not fully match the called genes, so a read error is possible. The CDR3 totals 19 residues. The data belong to a study of T-cell reconstitution after alpha-beta-depleted transplantation in children. Preparation of the TCRbeta library was carried out with unique molecular identifiers. In TCRdb, the PCR reads were re-called with MiXCR into one record per CDR3 protein. The sample consists of more than 400,000 distinct CDR3 sequences, about 45% of them appearing once. Study-wide findings and caveats: Newly made T cells mostly supplied T-cell counts and diversity one year after transplant. Some patients owed their high day-60 TCRbeta diversity to surviving recipient T cells and thymic progenitors. Reportedly, roughly two months post-transplant, alpha-beta T cells arose from several hundred expanded graft clones.

The receptor was derived from a girl aged 2 to 9 with aplastic anemia, due to receive a stem cell transplant. The specimen comprised PBMCs, sampled before TCRalphabeta/CD19-depleted stem cell transplant. This chain links TRBV12-3 or TRBV12-4 with TRBJ2-7; no firm D call. The CDR3 DNA reads as TGTGCCAGCTGTTTTAAGGGTATTCCGATAACCACAGCCTCCTACGAGCAGTACTTC. The encoded protein is CASCFKGIPITTASYEQYF.